The T cell receptor (beta chain) under discussion was sequenced for a study of OX40 agonist ivuxolimab in advanced cancers. Study summary: Patients in dose escalation had liver, melanoma, kidney or head and neck cancers. Participants, approximately 81% male, averaged roughly 59 years of age, ranging from about 20 to 79. Points from the study as a whole: Partial responders receiving 0.1-3.0 mg/kg showed among the lowest clonal expansion. Researchers did not determine the expanded peripheral T cells' antigen specificity.

Only in-frame clones appear in the TCRdb table, and some are missing; sequencing was by immunoSEQ multiplex PCR. Among tens of thousands of clones, less than 85% were seen once, and the ten largest hold about 1.1%. This clone was observed a handful of times. Its matching antigen is unknown. Material: CD4+ or CD8+ T cells sorted from blood, obtained in a trial of the OX40 agonist ivuxolimab. The clonotype was recovered from an adult with an advanced solid tumor such as melanoma, head and neck, liver or kidney cancer.

CDR3 DNA: TGTGCCAGCAGCGCTGACAGGGCCTACGAGCAGTACTTC. Translation gives CASSADRAYEQYF. The chain combines TRBV7-9 with TRBJ2-7, with 7 positions matching TRBD1. Losses at the gene ends were 5 bases for V and 2 bases for J; bases not matched to a gene: 3. The V gene's germline CDR1 is SEHNR and CDR2 FQNEAQ (reference sequence). The CDR3 has 13 amino acids.